These T cell receptor beta chains were read from a single sample in a study of blood T cell repertoires in COVID-19. Assay used: immunoSEQ multiplex PCR; TCRdb lists only in-frame clones, some missing. This table holds approximately 150,000 clones, around nine tenths found once. The material sequenced was peripheral blood. The receptors here all came from a woman aged 45-65 years with active or convalescent COVID-19. The CDR3 runs from the conserved cysteine through the conserved F or W. D genes are given only for firm matches. Only some rows state a clone size, as once, few, many or a class for expanded clones.

v_call	d_call	j_call	clone_size	cdr3_nt	cdr3_aa
TRBV19	TRBD2	TRBJ2-3	.	TGTGCCAGTAGCGAGCCCGGACTAGCTCAACCCCATACGCAGTATTTT	CASSEPGLAQPHTQYF
TRBV10-2	.	TRBJ1-2	.	TGCGCCAGCAGCGCGGGCTACAGGGCTAACTATGGCTACACCTTC	CASSAGYRANYGYTF
TRBV5-6	.	TRBJ2-5	.	TGTGCCAGCAGCTTGGGTACTAGCTTAGTTGAGACCCAGTACTTC	CASSLGTSLVETQYF
TRBV5-4	TRBD1	TRBJ1-4	.	TGTGCCAGCAGCTTCTGGGCCAGGGGGCAGGAAAAACTGTTTTTT	CASSFWARGQEKLFF
TRBV14	.	TRBJ1-2	.	TGTGCCAGCAGCCAAGACAGGGCCTATGGCTACACCTTC	CASSQDRAYGYTF
TRBV15	TRBD2	TRBJ2-7	.	TGTGCCACCAGCCTAGTAGCGGGAAAGTACGAGCAGTACTTC	CATSLVAGKYEQYF
TRBV7-2	TRBD2	TRBJ2-5	.	TGTGCCAGCAGCTTAGGGTTTGGACTAGCGGGGGCGGAGACCCAGTACTTC	CASSLGFGLAGAETQYF
TRBV7-2	TRBD2	TRBJ2-3	.	TGTGCCAGCAGCGACCCCTGGGCGGGAGGGTCAGATACGCAGTATTTT	CASSDPWAGGSDTQYF
TRBV19	.	TRBJ1-1	.	TGTGCCAGTAGTATTTTGGAGATGAACACTGAAGCTTTCTTT	CASSILEMNTEAFF
TRBV5-4	TRBD2	TRBJ2-7	.	TGTGCCAGCAGCCGCTTAGGACTAGCGGACCCCTACGAGCAGTACTTC	CASSRLGLADPYEQYF
TRBV10-2	TRBD1	TRBJ2-2	once	TGCGCCAGCAGGACCGGGACAGGGATGAGAATTACCGGGGAGCTGTTTTTT	CASRTGTGMRITGELFF
TRBV11-2	.	TRBJ2-5	.	TGTGCCAGCAGCTTAGGAGGGGGGGGCCAAGAGACCCAGTACTTC	CASSLGGGGQETQYF
TRBV24-1	.	TRBJ1-5	.	TGTGCCACCAGTGGGGGGGGGCTCAATCAGCCCCAGCATTTT	CATSGGGLNQPQHF
TRBV28	.	TRBJ1-2	.	TGTGCCAGCAGACAAGAGGAGGGAGCCTTGGGGGGCTACACCTTC	CASRQEEGALGGYTF
TRBV18	TRBD1	TRBJ2-3	.	TGTGCCAGCTCACCCACAGGGGGACCCTTAGATACGCAGTATTTT	CASSPTGGPLDTQYF
TRBV5-1	TRBD2	TRBJ2-1	few	TGCGCCAGCAGCTTCCAACCTCGGGGAGCGGGGGGTTGGAATGAGCAGTTCTTC	CASSFQPRGAGGWNEQFF
TRBV12-5	.	TRBJ2-1	.	TGTGCTAGTGGTTCAGACTCCTCCTACAATGAGCAGTTCTTC	CASGSDSSYNEQFF
TRBV6-5	TRBD1	TRBJ1-2	few	TGTGCCAGCAGTTATAGGGGGACAGAGACCTTC	CASSYRGTETF
TRBV4-1	TRBD1	TRBJ1-2	.	TGCGCCAGCAGCCAAGCCCCAGGGGGCCTTTTTAAGTATGGCTACACCTTC	CASSQAPGGLFKYGYTF
TRBV4-3	TRBD2	TRBJ2-2	.	TGCGCCAGCAGCCAAGGGCGGGGGACTAACACCGGGGAGCTGTTTTTT	CASSQGRGTNTGELFF
TRBV28	.	TRBJ1-5	.	TGTGCCAGCAGTCGCGACAACAATCAGCCCCAGCATTTT	CASSRDNNQPQHF
TRBV29-1	TRBD1	TRBJ1-1	.	TGCAGCGTCCGACAGGGGAACGCTGAAGCTTTCTTT	CSVRQGNAEAFF
TRBV28	.	TRBJ2-1	.	TGTGCCAGCAGTTCCCGTCGTGAGCAGTTCTTC	CASSSRREQFF
TRBV19	TRBD1	TRBJ2-3	.	TGTGCCAGTAGTGGAGCCGGGACAGGATTTTTCACAGATACGCAGTATTTT	CASSGAGTGFFTDTQYF
TRBV24-1	TRBD1	TRBJ1-5	.	TGTGCCACCAGTGATGGGACAGTTTATAGCAATCAGCCCCAGCATTTT	CATSDGTVYSNQPQHF
TRBV6-2/TRBV6-3	.	TRBJ2-3	once	TGTGCCAGCAGTTCTAGGTACAGCACAGATACGCAGTATTTT	CASSSRYSTDTQYF
TRBV7-7	TRBD1	TRBJ2-2	.	TGTGCTAGCACCCAGGGGGCAGATGGCACCGGGGAGCTGTTTTTT	CASTQGADGTGELFF
TRBV4-1	TRBD1	TRBJ1-1	.	TGCGCCAGCAGCCAGGGACAGGCCCTTGGCGAAGCTTTCTTT	CASSQGQALGEAFF
TRBV25-1	TRBD2	TRBJ2-5	.	TGTGCCAGCAGGGCTAGCGGGAGGAGTGAGACCCAGTACTTC	CASRASGRSETQYF
TRBV7-2	TRBD1	TRBJ2-3	once	TGTGCCAGCAGCCCTACTTTGGGACAGCACACAGATACGCAGTATTTT	CASSPTLGQHTDTQYF
TRBV7-2	.	TRBJ2-7	.	TGTGCCAGCAGCCCCCGCTTGAATACAGGGAACGAGCAGTACTTC	CASSPRLNTGNEQYF
TRBV7-8	.	TRBJ1-5	few	TGTGCCAGCAGCCCTATCGACAGATTATATCAGCCCCAGCATTTT	CASSPIDRLYQPQHF
TRBV24-1	.	TRBJ2-5	.	TGTGCCACCAGGGACTCAGAGACCCAGTACTTC	CATRDSETQYF
TRBV3-1/TRBV3-2	TRBD2	TRBJ2-5	.	TGTGCCAGCAGCCCCTCGGGGGGGCCTCAAGAGACCCAGTACTTC	CASSPSGGPQETQYF
TRBV4-3	TRBD2	TRBJ2-1	.	TGCGCCAGCAGCCAAGTAGAGGGGAGGGCCTACAATGAGCAGTTCTTC	CASSQVEGRAYNEQFF